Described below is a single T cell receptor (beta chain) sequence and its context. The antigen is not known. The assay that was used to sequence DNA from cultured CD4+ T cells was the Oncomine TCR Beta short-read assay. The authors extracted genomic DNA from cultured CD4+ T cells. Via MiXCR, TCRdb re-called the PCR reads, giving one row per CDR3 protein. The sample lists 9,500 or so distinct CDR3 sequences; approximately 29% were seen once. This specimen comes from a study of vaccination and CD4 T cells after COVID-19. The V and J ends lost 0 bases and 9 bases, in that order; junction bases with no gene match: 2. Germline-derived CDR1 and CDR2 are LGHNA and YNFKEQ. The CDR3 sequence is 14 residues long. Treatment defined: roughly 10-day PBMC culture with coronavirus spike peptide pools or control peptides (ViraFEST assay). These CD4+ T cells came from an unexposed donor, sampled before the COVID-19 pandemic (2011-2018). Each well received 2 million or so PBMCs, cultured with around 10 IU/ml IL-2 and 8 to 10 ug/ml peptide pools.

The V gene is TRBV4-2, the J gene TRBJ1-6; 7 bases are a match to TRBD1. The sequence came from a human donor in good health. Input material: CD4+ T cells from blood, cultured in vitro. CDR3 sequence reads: CASSQENRGSPLHF. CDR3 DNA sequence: TGTGCCAGCAGCCAAGAGAACAGGGGTTCACCCCTCCACTTT.